These T cell receptor beta chains were read from a single sample in a study of CD8+CD57+ T cells in acquired aplastic anemia. MiXCR, applied by TCRdb to the reads, yields one record per CDR3 protein. The sample has about 180,000 distinct CDR3 sequences, around half seen once; the top ten hold roughly 3%. The sample comprised sorted CD4+, CD8+, or CD8+CD57+ T cells (not recorded which) from PBMCs. These receptors were obtained from a human donor in good health. CDR3s include the opening cysteine and the closing phenylalanine or tryptophan. The D gene is left open where the match is weak. Only some rows state a clone size, as once, few, many or a class for expanded clones.

v_call: TRBV7-9; d_call: .; clone_size: many; j_call: TRBJ1-3; cdr3_nt: TGTGCCAGCAGCTTACGCGGGGTTCTCTCTGGAAACACCATATATTTT; cdr3_aa: CASSLRGVLSGNTIYF
v_call: TRBV5-1; d_call: .; clone_size: .; j_call: TRBJ1-1; cdr3_nt: TGCGCCAGCAGCTTCACCCAGGGGCGGAACACTGAAGCTTTCTTT; cdr3_aa: CASSFTQGRNTEAFF
v_call: TRBV10-2; d_call: TRBD2; clone_size: .; j_call: TRBJ2-7; cdr3_nt: TGCGCCAGCAGTGCCAGACTAGCGGGATCTTGGGGATACGAGCAGTACTTC; cdr3_aa: CASSARLAGSWGYEQYF
v_call: TRBV6-1; d_call: .; clone_size: few; j_call: TRBJ1-2; cdr3_nt: TGTGCCAGCAGTGAAGAAAATGCAGGGGTTAACTATGGCTACACCTTC; cdr3_aa: CASSEENAGVNYGYTF
v_call: TRBV10-2; d_call: TRBD1; clone_size: once; j_call: TRBJ2-3; cdr3_nt: TGCGTCAGCAGTGAATACAGGGGATCAGATACGCACTATTTT; cdr3_aa: CVSSEYRGSDTHYF
v_call: TRBV20-1; d_call: .; clone_size: .; j_call: TRBJ2-3; cdr3_nt: TGCAGTGCTAGTGAGACAGATACGCAGTATTTT; cdr3_aa: CSASETDTQYF
v_call: TRBV5-6; d_call: TRBD1; clone_size: .; j_call: TRBJ2-5; cdr3_nt: TGTGCCAGCAGCTTGTTAGGGGGCTCACAGGAGACCCAGTACTTC; cdr3_aa: CASSLLGGSQETQYF
v_call: TRBV20-1; d_call: TRBD1; clone_size: .; j_call: TRBJ1-1; cdr3_nt: TGCAGTGCTACCCGACAGGGGGCAGGGAACACTGAAGCTTTCTTT; cdr3_aa: CSATRQGAGNTEAFF
v_call: TRBV9; d_call: TRBD1; clone_size: many; j_call: TRBJ2-7; cdr3_nt: TGTGCCAGCATCCCACCACGACAGGGTAAGGACGAGCAGTACTTC; cdr3_aa: CASIPPRQGKDEQYF
v_call: TRBV19; d_call: TRBD1; clone_size: few; j_call: TRBJ1-5; cdr3_nt: TGTGCCAGTAGTGTGGGACAGCTTAGCAATCGGCCCCAGCATTTT; cdr3_aa: CASSVGQLSNRPQHF
v_call: TRBV6-1; d_call: TRBD2; clone_size: few; j_call: TRBJ2-2; cdr3_nt: TGTGCCAGCGTTCCGGGACGGGGGGTCACCGGGGAGCTGTTTTTT; cdr3_aa: CASVPGRGVTGELFF
v_call: TRBV9; d_call: .; clone_size: many; j_call: TRBJ2-1; cdr3_nt: TGTGCCAGCAGCGTAGGTCTAGCTGCCTACAATGAGCAGTTCTTC; cdr3_aa: CASSVGLAAYNEQFF
v_call: TRBV20-1; d_call: .; clone_size: .; j_call: TRBJ1-2; cdr3_nt: TGCAGTGCTTGGAGGGCGACCCAAGGTGACTACACCTTC; cdr3_aa: CSAWRATQGDYTF
v_call: TRBV3-1; d_call: TRBD1; clone_size: .; j_call: TRBJ1-2; cdr3_nt: TGTGCCAGCAGCCAGGCTCCGGGACAGGGAAACAGGGCCTATGGCTACACCTTC; cdr3_aa: CASSQAPGQGNRAYGYTF
v_call: TRBV30; d_call: TRBD1; clone_size: .; j_call: TRBJ2-1; cdr3_nt: TGTGCCTGGAGTGTACAAGGGGGCTATAGCTCCTACAATGAGCAGTTCTTC; cdr3_aa: CAWSVQGGYSSYNEQFF
v_call: TRBV9; d_call: .; clone_size: many; j_call: TRBJ2-7; cdr3_nt: TGTGCCAGCAGCGCCGGAAACAGGGCGGCCTACGAGCAGTACTTC; cdr3_aa: CASSAGNRAAYEQYF
v_call: TRBV2; d_call: .; clone_size: many; j_call: TRBJ2-7; cdr3_nt: TGTGCCAGCAGACTTCCCGGGGTTACCTACGAGCAGTACTTC; cdr3_aa: CASRLPGVTYEQYF
v_call: TRBV7-9; d_call: .; clone_size: .; j_call: TRBJ1-1; cdr3_nt: TGTGCCGGGGAAAGGACCCAGAACACTAAAGCTTTCTTT; cdr3_aa: CAGERTQNTKAFF
v_call: TRBV14; d_call: .; clone_size: .; j_call: TRBJ1-1; cdr3_nt: TGTGCCAGCAGCTTCGACAGGCGAGGAACTGAAGCTTTCTTT; cdr3_aa: CASSFDRRGTEAFF
v_call: TRBV7-2; d_call: .; clone_size: many; j_call: TRBJ1-1; cdr3_nt: TGTGCCAGCAGCGTTGACCGGAACACTGAAGCTTTCTTT; cdr3_aa: CASSVDRNTEAFF
v_call: TRBV7-8; d_call: .; clone_size: .; j_call: TRBJ2-3; cdr3_nt: TGTGCCAGCAGCTTAGCGCCGGGGGGCCGGGCAGATACGCAGTATTTT; cdr3_aa: CASSLAPGGRADTQYF
v_call: TRBV6-1; d_call: TRBD2; clone_size: many; j_call: TRBJ2-5; cdr3_nt: TGTGCCAGCAGCACCCTCCGGGGGGGGCTCGGCGAGACCCAGTACTTC; cdr3_aa: CASSTLRGGLGETQYF
v_call: TRBV11-1; d_call: .; clone_size: .; j_call: TRBJ1-5; cdr3_nt: TGTGCCAGCAGCTTAGTTGGTCGGGATCAGCCCCAGCATTTT; cdr3_aa: CASSLVGRDQPQHF
v_call: TRBV6-2/TRBV6-3; d_call: TRBD1; clone_size: .; j_call: TRBJ2-6; cdr3_nt: TGCGCCAGCAGCTTGGGACAGACTGGGGCCAACGTCCTGACTTTC; cdr3_aa: CASSLGQTGANVLTF
v_call: TRBV7-3; d_call: .; clone_size: few; j_call: TRBJ1-1; cdr3_nt: TGTGCCAGCAGCCCGCGAGAGAACACTGAAGCTTTCTTT; cdr3_aa: CASSPRENTEAFF
v_call: TRBV12-3/TRBV12-4; d_call: .; clone_size: many; j_call: TRBJ2-5; cdr3_nt: TGTGCCAGCAGTAAGAGGGACAGATTAGCGGGAATGGAGACCCAGTACTTC; cdr3_aa: CASSKRDRLAGMETQYF
v_call: TRBV6-7; d_call: .; clone_size: once; j_call: TRBJ1-4; cdr3_nt: TGTGCCAGCAGTTTGTCGGCTACAACTAATGAAAAACTGTTTTTT; cdr3_aa: CASSLSATTNEKLFF
v_call: TRBV30; d_call: .; clone_size: few; j_call: TRBJ2-3; cdr3_nt: TGTGCCTGGAGTGACACAGATACGCAGTATTTT; cdr3_aa: CAWSDTDTQYF
v_call: TRBV5-1; d_call: TRBD2; clone_size: .; j_call: TRBJ2-1; cdr3_nt: TGCGCCAGCAGCTGGGGTTTAGGTAGCGGGGTGTACAATGAGCAGTTCTTC; cdr3_aa: CASSWGLGSGVYNEQFF
v_call: TRBV6-5; d_call: .; clone_size: many; j_call: TRBJ1-6; cdr3_nt: TGTGCCAGCAGTTACTCACGGGAATCACCCCTCCACTTT; cdr3_aa: CASSYSRESPLHF
v_call: TRBV11-2; d_call: .; clone_size: .; j_call: TRBJ1-4; cdr3_nt: TGTGCCAGCAGCTTAGGTCGGGGGGGGAGTCAAACTAATGAAAAACTGTTTTTT; cdr3_aa: CASSLGRGGSQTNEKLFF
v_call: TRBV4-1; d_call: TRBD2; clone_size: many; j_call: TRBJ2-7; cdr3_nt: TGCGCCAGCAGCTTAGAAGCGGGAGGGCAGGGAGAGCAGTACTTC; cdr3_aa: CASSLEAGGQGEQYF
v_call: TRBV6-5; d_call: TRBD1; clone_size: many; j_call: TRBJ2-7; cdr3_nt: TGTGCCAGCAGACGTTTTGGGACAGGGAGGTTC; cdr3_aa: CASRRFGTGRF
v_call: TRBV20-1; d_call: .; clone_size: .; j_call: TRBJ1-6; cdr3_nt: TGCAGTGCTAGAGATGTGGCAGTCGGGCCCCTCCACTTT; cdr3_aa: CSARDVAVGPLHF
v_call: TRBV2; d_call: .; clone_size: few; j_call: TRBJ2-7; cdr3_nt: TGTGCCAGCGGACGGTGGAACTACGAGCAGTACTTC; cdr3_aa: CASGRWNYEQYF
v_call: TRBV15; d_call: .; clone_size: .; j_call: TRBJ2-7; cdr3_nt: TGTGCCACCAGCAGAGGTGGCGCCGGGGAGCTGTACTTC; cdr3_aa: CATSRGGAGELYF
v_call: TRBV6-2/TRBV6-3; d_call: .; clone_size: many; j_call: TRBJ1-6; cdr3_nt: TGTGCCAGCAGTTCCCCAGCCCCGGTGGGGCCCCTCCACTTT; cdr3_aa: CASSSPAPVGPLHF
v_call: TRBV15; d_call: .; clone_size: few; j_call: TRBJ2-7; cdr3_nt: TGTGCCACCAGCAGAGAACGGGGAGTGAGCTCCTACGAGCAGTACTTC; cdr3_aa: CATSRERGVSSYEQYF
v_call: TRBV19; d_call: TRBD1; clone_size: .; j_call: TRBJ1-2; cdr3_nt: TGTGCCAGTAGACCCGGGACAGGGGGCGGCTATGGCTACACCTTC; cdr3_aa: CASRPGTGGGYGYTF
v_call: TRBV7-2; d_call: TRBD1; clone_size: many; j_call: TRBJ2-1; cdr3_nt: TGTGCCAGCAGCTTCGGACAGGGCTCCTACAATGAGCAGTTCTTC; cdr3_aa: CASSFGQGSYNEQFF
v_call: TRBV2; d_call: .; clone_size: .; j_call: TRBJ1-2; cdr3_nt: TGTGCCAGCTGTCCGTATTTCTATGGCTACACCTTC; cdr3_aa: CASCPYFYGYTF
v_call: TRBV6-4; d_call: TRBD1; clone_size: .; j_call: TRBJ1-4; cdr3_nt: TGTGCCAGCAGTGACTCGAAGAGGACAGGGGGACCTAATGAAAAACTGTTTTTT; cdr3_aa: CASSDSKRTGGPNEKLFF
v_call: TRBV2; d_call: .; clone_size: .; j_call: TRBJ2-5; cdr3_nt: TGTGCCAGCAGTGAATGGGGGGCAGAGACCCAGTACTTC; cdr3_aa: CASSEWGAETQYF
v_call: TRBV15; d_call: TRBD1; clone_size: medium-sized; j_call: TRBJ1-1; cdr3_nt: TGTGCCACCAGCCAACGACAGGGAGGGACTGAAGCTTTCTTT; cdr3_aa: CATSQRQGGTEAFF
v_call: TRBV10-3; d_call: .; clone_size: .; j_call: TRBJ1-5; cdr3_nt: TGTGCCATCAGTGACCTAGGCAATCAGCCCCAGCATTTT; cdr3_aa: CAISDLGNQPQHF
v_call: TRBV24-1; d_call: .; clone_size: many; j_call: TRBJ2-1; cdr3_nt: TGTGCCACCAGTGACAGGGGGTCGGGAGGACACAGGTACAATGAGCAGTTCTTC; cdr3_aa: CATSDRGSGGHRYNEQFF
v_call: TRBV10-3; d_call: .; clone_size: once; j_call: TRBJ2-7; cdr3_nt: TGTGCCATCAGTGAAGGGGTTGGCGAGCAGTACTTC; cdr3_aa: CAISEGVGEQYF
v_call: TRBV4-2; d_call: .; clone_size: .; j_call: TRBJ2-2; cdr3_nt: TGTGCCAGCAGACGTGCCGACGGACTGGCCGTAGCCGGGGAGCTGTTTTTT; cdr3_aa: CASRRADGLAVAGELFF
v_call: TRBV5-1; d_call: TRBD1; clone_size: few; j_call: TRBJ1-1; cdr3_nt: TGCCCCAGCAGCTTGGGGGACAGATCTACGATGAACACTGAAGCTTTCTTT; cdr3_aa: CPSSLGDRSTMNTEAFF
v_call: TRBV6-1; d_call: .; clone_size: many; j_call: TRBJ2-7; cdr3_nt: TGTGCCAGCAGCCGGACACCACGATCCTACGAGCAGTACTTC; cdr3_aa: CASSRTPRSYEQYF
v_call: TRBV29-1; d_call: TRBD2; clone_size: .; j_call: TRBJ2-7; cdr3_nt: TGCAGCGTTGGACTAGCGGGATGGGGCGACGGCTCCTACGAGCAGTACTTC; cdr3_aa: CSVGLAGWGDGSYEQYF
v_call: TRBV11-2; d_call: TRBD1; clone_size: .; j_call: TRBJ1-2; cdr3_nt: TGTGCCAGCAGCCGACAGGGGAAGGACGCGAAGTACGGCTACACCTTC; cdr3_aa: CASSRQGKDAKYGYTF